This T cell receptor (beta chain) appears in the sequencing data of a study of blood T cell repertoires in COVID-19. Produced via immunoSEQ multiplex PCR; TCRdb's table is partial and in-frame only. Seen here are some 340,000 clones, 90% to 95% observed once, and the top ten hold 3.9%. V was trimmed by 6 bases and J by 15 bases, leaving 12 bases between them. There are 11 residues in the CDR3. The chain couples TRBV12-3 or TRBV12-4 to TRBJ1-6; TRBD1 might be the D (6 bases). The sequencing sample was made of PBMCs or T cells enriched from blood (not recorded which). The origin of this receptor is a young woman who had been exposed to COVID-19. DNA for the CDR3: TGTGCCAGCAGCCAACAGGGCATCCTCCACTTT. This encodes CASSQQGILHF.